The 19 T cell receptor beta chains in this list originate from one sample, sequenced in a study of blood T cell repertoires in COVID-19. Produced via immunoSEQ multiplex PCR; TCRdb's table is partial and in-frame only. Seen here are about 300,000 clones, about nine tenths observed once, and the top ten hold roughly 5.2%. Sequencing was carried out using PBMCs or T cells enriched from blood (not recorded which). All receptors derive from a man in his 60s who had recovered from COVID-19.

This rearrangement joins TRBV29-1 to TRBJ2-2, with unresolved D. Deletions cut 7 bases from V and 2 bases from J, with 8 bases between. The CDR3 is 12 residues long. Germline V lookup: CDR1 SQVTM, CDR2 ANQGSEA. CDR3 in amino acids: CSANFNTGELFF. CDR3 in DNA: TGCAGCGCCAATTTTAACACCGGGGAGCTGTTTTTT.

V gene TRBV29-1 combines with J gene TRBJ1-1; 9 positions match TRBD1. This CDR3 is built from 13 residues. Trimming cost V 2 bases and J 7 bases; bases outside gene matches: 5. Germline V CDR1 and CDR2: SQVTM, ANQGSEA. CDR3 in DNA: TGCAGCGTTGAACGGGACAGGGAGAGTGAAGCTTTCTTT. Its protein is CSVERDRESEAFF.

V is TRBV27 and J is TRBJ2-1; 10 bases map to TRBD2. The CDR3 has 16 amino acids. CDR1 and CDR2 (germline): MNHEY, SMNVEV (reference sequence). J gave up 1 base and V 6 bases, and 6 bases lay outside the gene matches. This chain's CDR3 is CASRRASGSSYNEQFF. In DNA form, the CDR3 reads TGTGCCAGCAGACGGGCTAGCGGGAGTTCCTACAATGAGCAGTTCTTC.

This chain joins TRBV5-4 and TRBJ1-6; D uncertain. V was trimmed by 1 base and J by 12 bases, leaving 20 bases between them. Germline V gene lookup returns CDR1 SGHNT and CDR2 YYREEE (reference sequence). The CDR3 has 16 residues. CDR3 protein: CASSLYGDTATRPLHF. DNA for the CDR3: TGTGCCAGCAGCTTGTATGGTGACACCGCTACCAGACCCCTCCACTTT.

This clone appeared once. The rearrangement joins TRBV5-6 to TRBJ2-5, with 10 nucleotides matching TRBD1. Germline values: CDR1 SGHDT, CDR2 YYEEEE. Trimming removed 5 bases from V and 2 bases from J; junction bases left unmatched: 12. The CDR3 covers 17 residues. The CDR3 is CASSYGQGDYSQETQYF. CDR3 sequence (DNA): TGTGCCAGCAGTTATGGACAGGGGGACTACTCACAAGAGACCCAGTACTTC.

The J gene is TRBJ2-5, the V gene TRBV28; no clear D gene. Between the trimmed V and J ends, which lost 8 bases and 1 base, there was a span of 17 bases. CDR1 and CDR2 (germline): MDHEN, SYDVKM. There are 15 residues in the CDR3. The chain's CDR3 is CASVQPLGAQETQYF. The CDR3 DNA follows: TGTGCCAGCGTCCAACCCCTAGGTGCCCAAGAGACCCAGTACTTC.

The J gene is TRBJ1-5, the V gene TRBV7-9, with D possibly being TRBD1 (6 bases). The germline V and J ends were trimmed by 5 bases and 6 bases, with 14 bases remaining between them. Germline values: CDR1 SEHNR, CDR2 FQNEAQ (reference sequence). This CDR3 is 14 amino acids long. The CDR3 nucleotides are TGTGCCAGCAGCCGTACAGGGCTTGGTCAGCCCCAGCATTTT. This codes for CASSRTGLGQPQHF.

This sequence joins TRBV24-1 and TRBJ2-1, with D tentatively TRBD2 (5 bases). The CDR3 totals 17 residues. Trimming pared 0 bases from V and 0 bases from J, leaving 11 bases between. Germline CDR1 and CDR2: KGHDR and SFDVKD. CDR3 sequence: CATSDLRAENSYNEQFF. CDR3 DNA sequence: TGTGCCACCAGTGATTTGCGAGCGGAAAACTCCTACAATGAGCAGTTCTTC.

This chain uses TRBV28 with TRBJ1-4; 9 nucleotides align to TRBD1. J was trimmed by 3 bases and V by 4 bases; bases with no gene match: 3. The length of the CDR3 is 15 residues. Germline lookup yields CDR1 MDHEN and CDR2 SYDVKM. The DNA of the CDR3 is TGTGCCAGCAGTTCCCACAGGGGGCCTAATGAAAAACTGTTTTTT. Amino acid sequence: CASSSHRGPNEKLFF.

This chain connects TRBV25-1 to TRBJ2-7, with 9 bases matching TRBD1. The trim removed 8 bases at V and 3 bases at J, leaving 11 bases unmatched. The germline V gene encodes CDR1 MGHDK and CDR2 SYGVNS. This CDR3 is 15 amino acids long. In DNA, the CDR3 is TGTGCCAGCTCCGGGGGACAGGGCTACTACTACGAGCAGTACTTC. Protein sequence: CASSGGQGYYYEQYF.

This clone occurred once. The chain is built from TRBV30 and TRBJ2-4, with 8 bases aligning to TRBD1. CDR1 and CDR2 from the germline V gene are GTSNPN and SVGIG (reference sequence). The CDR3 is made up of 15 amino acids. V shed 3 bases and J 7 bases; nucleotides not matched to a gene: 11. The DNA for the CDR3 is TGTGCCTGGAGAGATAACCAGGGGGCTGGTAACATTCAGTACTTC. Translated, it gives CAWRDNQGAGNIQYF.

The genes are TRBV30 and TRBJ2-6, with TRBD1 identical over 8 bases. The V segment lost 3 bases and the J segment 1 base; nucleotides outside the gene matches: 8. CDR1 and CDR2 from the germline V gene are GTSNPN and SVGIG (reference sequence). The CDR3 length is 17 residues. The CDR3 here is CAWSAGTGVSGANVLTF. CDR3 coding DNA: TGTGCCTGGAGCGCCGGGACAGGCGTTTCTGGGGCCAACGTCCTGACTTTC.

V is TRBV7-9 and J is TRBJ2-7; TRBD2 matches 7 bases. CDR1 and CDR2 (germline): SEHNR, FQNEAQ (reference sequence). This CDR3 spans 16 amino acids. V lost 4 bases, J lost 5 bases, and 14 bases stayed unmatched. DNA for the CDR3: TGTGCCAGCAGCTCGGAACTGGGAGGGAGTGTGAACGAGCAGTACTTC. Translation gives CASSSELGGSVNEQYF.

The V gene is TRBV9, the J gene TRBJ2-5; TRBD2 matches at 7 bases. The trim removed 2 bases at V and 1 base at J, leaving 8 bases unmatched. CDR3 size: 16 residues. The germline V gene has CDR1 SGDLS and CDR2 YYNGEE. The CDR3 here is CASSVSTLAGQETQYF. CDR3 coding DNA: TGTGCCAGCAGCGTCTCCACTTTAGCGGGCCAAGAGACCCAGTACTTC. The whole variable domain, remainder taken from reference TRBV9 and TRBJ2-5, is DSGVTQTPKHLITATGQRVTLRCSPRSGDLSVYWYQQSLDQGLQFLIQYYNGEERAKGNILERFSAQQFPDLHSELNLSSLELGDSALYFCASSVSTLAGQETQYFGPGTRLLVL.

J is TRBJ2-5 and V is TRBV28, with 11 bases matching TRBD1. Germline-derived CDR1 and CDR2 are MDHEN and SYDVKM. This CDR3 contains 16 residues. The V gene end was trimmed by 6 bases and the J gene end by 1 base; junction bases not matched to a gene: 7. The CDR3 DNA is TGTGCCAGCAGCTCTCTCGGGACAGGGGGCCAAGAGACCCAGTACTTC. Its translation: CASSSLGTGGQETQYF.

The chain joins TRBV6-5 to TRBJ2-7; TRBD1 might be the D (7 bases). This CDR3 is 15 amino acids long. Trimming shortened V by 2 bases and J by 3 bases, and 14 bases separated the two germline ends. Germline V CDR1 and CDR2: MNHEY, SVGAGI. The CDR3 loop is CASSYAAGGNYEQYF. CDR3 coding DNA: TGTGCCAGCAGTTACGCGGCAGGGGGGAACTACGAGCAGTACTTC.

The CDR3 loop reads CASSLGGALLAGSRETQYF. In nucleotides, the CDR3 is TGTGCCAGCAGCTTAGGGGGGGCGCTTCTAGCGGGATCTAGAGAGACCCAGTACTTC. The V call is TRBV7-6, the J call TRBJ2-5; TRBD2 agrees at 9 bases. The CDR3 length is 19 residues. CDR1 is SGHVS, CDR2 FNYEAQ, per germline. Germline trimming cut 1 base from V and 4 bases from J; bases unmatched to any gene: 16.

This clone was detected only once. This chain joins TRBV5-1 and TRBJ2-5; no definite D call. This CDR3 is built from 14 residues. Trimming stripped 0 bases from V and 5 bases from J, with 11 bases between. CDR1 is SGHRS and CDR2 is YFSETQ in the germline V gene. This CDR3 is CASSLAVNGETQYF. The CDR3 coding sequence is TGCGCCAGCAGCTTGGCTGTGAACGGGGAGACCCAGTACTTC.

V usage is TRBV4-2 and J usage is TRBJ2-2; 7 positions agree with TRBD2. V was clipped by 4 bases and J by 1 base; unmatched bases: 3. In germline, CDR1 is LGHNA, CDR2 YNFKEQ. The CDR3 extends over 15 amino acids. The CDR3 DNA reads as TGTGCCAGCAGCCTGGGACTACAGAACACCGGGGAGCTGTTTTTT. It translates to CASSLGLQNTGELFF.